This T cell receptor beta chain was documented in a study of a mutant IDH1 vaccine in newly diagnosed glioma. Study details: The first vaccination came 4-6 weeks after radiotherapy alone, or with temozolomide cycles.

The CDR3 contains 17 residues. Germline V gene sequence: CDR1 MDHEN, CDR2 SYDVKM. Trimming took off 3 bases at V and 7 bases at J, with 22 bases between the two ends. Note on this clone: Its antigen is still unknown.

Indicated time point: week 23, last vaccination. Each dose delivered 300 ug of mutant IDH1 20-mer peptide subcutaneously with imiquimod. The table came from immunoSEQ multiplex PCR; TCRdb's copy has only in-frame clones and leaves some out. Of about 38,000 clones in the sample, roughly 76% are singletons; the top ten hold approximately 5.1%. The receptor's source is a middle-aged man with glioma. The sequenced sample was PBMCs, obtained from a glioma patient whose treatment included an IDH1 peptide vaccine. The chain is built from TRBV28 and TRBJ2-1; D not resolved. In nucleotides, the CDR3 is TGTGCCAGCAGTTTTACAAATCCGCGGACGGCTCTGAATGAGCAGTTCTTC. As protein: CASSFTNPRTALNEQFF.